Shown below are 22 T cell receptor beta chains from a single sample sequenced in a study of blood T cell repertoires in COVID-19. The method was immunoSEQ multiplex PCR; TCRdb's version includes in-frame clones alone and lacks a portion of them. The repertoire holds roughly 55,000 clones, with approximately 80% as singletons. The sequenced sample consisted of peripheral blood. Receptors were obtained from a man at least 80 years old with acute or convalescent COVID-19.

The genes are TRBV27 and TRBJ2-1, with 8 bases lining up with TRBD1. Germline loops: CDR1 MNHEY, CDR2 SMNVEV (reference sequence). The CDR3 is made up of 15 amino acids. Trimming at V came to 3 bases and at J to 7 bases, leaving 8 bases not matched to a gene. The CDR3 loop is CASSFRRTGLNEQFF. Here the CDR3 DNA reads TGTGCCAGCAGTTTTCGTCGGACAGGGTTAAATGAGCAGTTCTTC.

The chain couples TRBV5-6 to TRBJ1-5; D unclear. Trimming stripped 10 bases from V and 0 bases from J, with 26 bases between. CDR3 length equals 18 residues. The germline V gene encodes CDR1 SGHDT and CDR2 YYEEEE. The CDR3 sequence: CAPSEPSILHCSNQPQHF. The CDR3 bases are TGTGCCCCCAGTGAACCGTCCATTTTACATTGTAGCAATCAGCCCCAGCATTTT.

The V call is TRBV18, the J call TRBJ1-6; 7 nucleotides match TRBD1. Germline V gene sequence: CDR1 KGHSH, CDR2 LQKENI. The trim removed 3 bases at V and 7 bases at J, leaving 6 bases unmatched. This CDR3 has 15 amino acids. CDR3 protein: CASSPGQNENSPLHF. Written as DNA, the CDR3 is TGTGCCAGCTCACCGGGACAGAACGAAAATTCACCCCTCCACTTT.

A few counts support this clone. The gene calls are TRBV19 and TRBJ1-1; TRBD1 agrees at 7 bases. The CDR3 runs 15 residues. Germline CDR1 and CDR2: LNHDA and SQIVND (reference sequence). V gave up 3 bases and J gave up 0 bases; unmatched junction bases: 4. CDR3: CASSIVGTVNTEAFF. The CDR3 DNA follows: TGTGCCAGTAGTATCGTCGGGACAGTGAACACTGAAGCTTTCTTT.

This clone occurred a few times. V gene TRBV3-1 (or the pseudogene TRBV3-2) combines with J gene TRBJ2-2, with D tentatively TRBD1 (6 bases). In germline, CDR1 is LGHDT, CDR2 YNNKEL (reference sequence). This CDR3 has 17 amino acids. Trimming removed 3 bases from V and 5 bases from J, with 19 bases in between. The CDR3 DNA follows: TGTGCCAGCAGCCAGCCCTCCAGGGGCTCAGGGACCGGGGAGCTGTTTTTT. Encoded protein: CASSQPSRGSGTGELFF.

The gene calls are TRBV19 and TRBJ1-4, with 7 bases fitting TRBD1. CDR3 size: 15 residues. V lost 5 bases and J lost 4; bases outside the gene matches: 7. Germline V lookup: CDR1 LNHDA, CDR2 SQIVND (reference sequence). CDR3 bases: TGTGCCAGTAGTGTGGGGACAGCTGGTAATGAAAAACTGTTTTTT. Its protein product is CASSVGTAGNEKLFF.

CDR3 DNA: TGTGCCAGCAGCCCTAAGGGGGAGCTGTTTTTT. This translates into CASSPKGELFF. The chain is built from TRBV7-8 and TRBJ2-2; D is uncertain. Germline V gives CDR1 SGHVS, CDR2 FQNEAQ. Trimming stripped 5 bases from V and 8 bases from J, with 6 bases between. The CDR3 is 11 residues long.

V is TRBV15 and J is TRBJ2-6, with TRBD1 matching over 7 bases. Germline V gene data show CDR1 as LNHNV and CDR2 as YYDKDF (reference sequence). V shed 3 bases and J 0 bases; nucleotides not matched to a gene: 5. This CDR3 is built from 17 residues. The CDR3 here is CATSRETGTSGANVLTF. In nucleotides, the CDR3 is TGTGCCACCAGCAGGGAGACAGGGACCTCTGGGGCCAACGTCCTGACTTTC.

The chain carries TRBV5-1 and TRBJ2-1, with D tentatively TRBD1 (6 bases). The germline CDR1 and CDR2 sequences are SGHRS and YFSETQ. V was clipped by 0 bases and J by 14 bases, with 12 bases between them. The CDR3 consists of 12 residues. CDR3 bases: TGCGCCAGCAGCTTGGAACAGGGAAAGAAGTTCTTC. This translates into CASSLEQGKKFF.

The rearrangement links TRBV11-1 to TRBJ2-5; 13 bases agree with TRBD2. From germline, CDR1 is SGHAT and CDR2 FQDESV (reference sequence). The CDR3 totals 15 residues. Germline trimming cut 5 bases from V and 5 bases from J; bases unmatched to any gene: 5. The CDR3 sequence is CASSPRLAGGETQYF. CDR3 bases: TGTGCCAGCAGCCCCCGACTAGCGGGAGGCGAGACCCAGTACTTC. Looking up the rest from reference TRBV11-1 and TRBJ2-5 gives the full variable domain: EAEVAQSPRYKITEKSQAVAFWCDPISGHATLYWYRQILGQGPELLVQFQDESVVDDSQLPKDRFSAERLKGVDSTLKIQPAELGDSAMYLCASSPRLAGGETQYFGPGTRLLVL.

The J gene is TRBJ1-6, the V gene TRBV6-5; 7 bases line up with TRBD1. Trimming took 5 bases from V and 9 from J; bases not matched to a gene: 10. Germline V gene lookup returns CDR1 MNHEY and CDR2 SVGAGI. This CDR3 has 15 amino acids. The CDR3: CASSSHRGVGSPLHF. CDR3 coding DNA: TGTGCCAGCAGTAGTCACAGGGGCGTCGGTTCACCCCTCCACTTT.

The rearrangement joins TRBV19 to TRBJ1-5, with D unresolved. CDR1 and CDR2 from the germline V gene are LNHDA and SQIVND (reference sequence). There are 13 residues in the CDR3. Trimming removed 4 bases at V and 2 bases at J, with 6 bases between. The CDR3 sequence: CASSNQGNQPQHF. In DNA, the CDR3 is TGTGCCAGTAGTAACCAGGGCAATCAGCCCCAGCATTTT.

This clone was counted between two and nine times. This rearrangement joins TRBV5-1 to TRBJ1-6; 7 positions agree with TRBD1. Germline loops: CDR1 SGHRS, CDR2 YFSETQ. After removal of 0 bases from V and 6 bases from J, the junction contained 0 bases not matched to a gene. The length of the CDR3 is 14 residues. As DNA, the CDR3 is TGCGCCAGCAGCTTGGGGGACAGTAATTCACCCCTCCACTTT. Amino acid sequence: CASSLGDSNSPLHF.

This chain connects TRBV6-5 to TRBJ2-3, with a possible D match to TRBD2 (6 bases). The CDR3 length is 15 residues. The V gene lost 5 bases and the J gene lost 2 bases, with 14 bases spanning the gap. The germline V gene has CDR1 MNHEY and CDR2 SVGAGI. CDR3 bases: TGTGCCAGCAGTCATTTTAGCGGTAACACAGATACGCAGTATTTT. Translated: CASSHFSGNTDTQYF.

V gene TRBV5-4 combines with J gene TRBJ2-1; no clear D. CDR3 length equals 14 residues. Trimming stripped 2 bases from V and 5 bases from J, with 11 bases between. Germline values: CDR1 SGHNT, CDR2 YYREEE (reference sequence). The CDR3 DNA reads as TGTGCCAGCAGCTTTGGTGGCTTGAACAATGAGCAGTTCTTC. Protein product: CASSFGGLNNEQFF.

This clone was recorded once. This rearrangement joins TRBV6-5 to TRBJ2-1; the match to TRBD2 covers 9 bases. The CDR3 length is 15 residues. Germline CDR1 MNHEY, CDR2 SVGAGI. Losses at the gene ends were 2 bases for V and 4 bases for J; bases not matched to a gene: 3. CDR3 DNA: TGTGCCAGCAGTTACGGGACTAGCTTATACAATGAGCAGTTCTTC. It is translated as CASSYGTSLYNEQFF.

The rearrangement links TRBV11-2 to TRBJ2-3; 7 nucleotides line up with TRBD2. The CDR3 sequence is 15 residues long. The germline V gene encodes CDR1 SGHAT and CDR2 FQNNGV. V was clipped by 5 bases and J by 4 bases; unmatched bases: 9. CDR3 sequence: CASSPLGGGADTQYF. CDR3 DNA sequence: TGTGCCAGCAGCCCCCTCGGCGGGGGTGCAGATACGCAGTATTTT.

The chain uses TRBV2 and TRBJ2-5; 11 positions match TRBD2. CDR1 is SNHLY, CDR2 FYNNEI, per germline. With V trimmed by 3 bases and J by 5 bases, 5 bases remained unmatched. The CDR3 is made up of 15 amino acids. The CDR3 DNA reads TGTGCCAGCAGTGACATTAGCGGGGGGGCGGAGACCCAGTACTTC. Protein product: CASSDISGGAETQYF.

The chain carries TRBV5-4 and TRBJ1-1; D may be TRBD1 (5 bases). CDR1 is SGHNT, CDR2 YYREEE, per germline (reference sequence). CDR3 length: 13 residues. V was trimmed by 0 bases and J by 3 bases, leaving 6 bases between them. The CDR3 DNA sequence: TGTGCCAGCAGCTTGGAACAGGACACTGAAGCTTTCTTT. Its protein is CASSLEQDTEAFF.

This chain links TRBV3-1 (or the pseudogene TRBV3-2) with TRBJ2-1; the D gene is possibly TRBD1 (6 bases). V was trimmed by 1 base and J by 8 bases, leaving 9 bases between them. There are 13 residues in the CDR3. The germline gives CDR1 LGHDT, CDR2 YNNKEL (reference sequence). The CDR3 DNA reads as TGTGCCAGCAGCCAAGTCAGGGGTCATGAGCAGTTCTTC. The encoded protein is CASSQVRGHEQFF.

This chain links TRBV18 with TRBJ1-2; possibly TRBD1 for D (5 bases). Germline loops: CDR1 KGHSH, CDR2 LQKENI. Trimming removed 2 bases from V and 1 base from J, with 8 bases in between. This CDR3 comprises 14 residues. CDR3 loop: CASSPSGLNYGYTF. The CDR3 region has the DNA TGTGCCAGCTCACCATCGGGACTTAACTATGGCTACACCTTC.

V is TRBV7-9 and J is TRBJ2-1; 10 bases line up with TRBD1. This CDR3 is 15 amino acids long. The trim removed 6 bases at V and 9 bases at J, leaving 11 bases unmatched. Germline CDR1 is SEHNR and CDR2 is FQNEAQ (reference sequence). CDR3 sequence: CASRPPGQGRGEQFF. DNA for the CDR3: TGTGCCAGCAGGCCGCCGGGACAGGGGCGTGGTGAGCAGTTCTTC.